This TCR beta chain was observed in a study of cytomegalovirus exposure and HLA in healthy donors. Overall study results and limits: Subsequent analysis showed first-cohort TCR clusters tending to co-occur in more than 95 validation repertoires.

Concerning this clone itself: Its specificity is not known.

With V trimmed by 3 bases and J by 4 bases, 10 bases remained unmatched. The CDR3 has 16 amino acids. Germline V gene sequence: CDR1 SGHTA, CDR2 FQGNSA. Method: immunoSEQ multiplex PCR; TCRdb's copy keeps in-frame clones and lacks some. The sample has 150,000 or so clones; about 88% are singletons. Sequencing was performed on PBMCs. The rearrangement joins TRBV7-2 to TRBJ1-2, with 8 bases lining up with TRBD1. This clonotype was sampled from a man younger than 35 in good health and CMV-seropositive. CDR3 sequence reads: CASSFLTATGGYGYTF. DNA of the CDR3: TGTGCCAGCAGCTTTCTTACCGCCACAGGGGGCTATGGCTACACCTTC. Together with reference TRBV7-2 and TRBJ1-2, the CDR3 gives the full variable domain: GAGVSQSPSNKVTEKGKDVELRCDPISGHTALYWYRQSLGQGLEFLIYFQGNSAPDKSGLPSDRFSAERTGGSVSTLTIQRTQQEDSAVYLCASSFLTATGGYGYTFGSGTRLTVV.